What follows are 26 T cell receptor beta chains derived from one specimen sequenced in a study of T cell repertoires in cytomegalovirus infection. Each CDR3 protein gets one entry after TCRdb re-called the reads with MiXCR. The data hold about 490,000 distinct CDR3 sequences, with about a quarter observed a single time. The sequenced material came from PBMCs. The receptor source for this set is a human donor in good health (CMV status not recorded). Some clones in this sample may be carry-over from other donors' samples.

On this clonotype itself: The junction does not match germline at one end; this may be a read error. The chain has TRBV4-1 and TRBJ2-2; no definite D call. The CDR3 totals 16 residues. The germline V gene encodes CDR1 MGHRA and CDR2 YSYEKL. CDR3 residues: CASSQDILRNTGELFF. The DNA for the CDR3 is TGTGCCAGCAGCCAAGATATACTGAGGAACACCGGGGAGCTGTTTTTT.

This clonotype turned up a few times. This sequence joins TRBV6-5 and TRBJ2-7, with 11 bases matching TRBD1. The CDR3 covers 16 residues. V lost 0 bases, J lost 2 bases, and 3 bases stayed unmatched. In germline, CDR1 is MNHEY, CDR2 SVGAGI. Here the CDR3 reads CASSYSMGQGAYEQYF. The CDR3 DNA follows: TGTGCCAGCAGTTACTCTATGGGACAGGGGGCCTACGAGCAGTACTTC.

The chain couples TRBV6-2 or TRBV6-3 to TRBJ2-5; 10 nucleotides match TRBD2. CDR1 is MNHEY and CDR2 is SVGEGT in the germline V gene. V shed 0 bases, J shed 5 bases, and the junction held 3 bases outside the gene matches. The CDR3 is 15 residues long. CDR3 bases: TGTGCCAGCAGTTACTCCCAGCGGGGGGGGGAGACCCAGTACTTC. It specifies CASSYSQRGGETQYF.

V and J are TRBV12-3 or TRBV12-4 and TRBJ2-1, with 7 bases identical to TRBD1. The V and J ends lost 0 bases and 3 bases, in that order; junction bases with no gene match: 8. The CDR3 covers 17 residues. CDR3: CASSLALGRGIYNEQFF. The CDR3 DNA is TGTGCCAGCAGTTTAGCGTTGGGCAGGGGGATCTACAATGAGCAGTTCTTC.

This clonotype turned up a few times. V gene TRBV19 combines with J gene TRBJ1-2; 9 positions match TRBD1. The CDR3 loop spans 15 amino acids. Trimming removed 0 bases from V and 8 bases from J; junction bases left unmatched: 7. Germline V CDR1 and CDR2: LNHDA, SQIVND (reference sequence). The CDR3 DNA sequence: TGTGCCAGTAGTATAGATCGGACAGGGGTTAGAGGCTACACCTTC. It codes for CASSIDRTGVRGYTF.

This chain uses TRBV11-2 with TRBJ2-1, with D unresolved. The CDR3 runs to 15 residues. Trimming shortened V by 0 bases and J by 3 bases, and 9 bases separated the two germline ends. CDR1 and CDR2 (germline): SGHAT, FQNNGV. The chain's CDR3 is CASSLDSSNYNEQFF. Written as DNA, the CDR3 is TGTGCCAGCAGCTTAGATAGCAGCAACTACAATGAGCAGTTCTTC.

This chain joins TRBV28 and TRBJ2-7; 9 bases are shared with TRBD1. The ends lost 5 bases at V and 9 bases at J; junction bases unmatched: 14. The germline gives CDR1 MDHEN, CDR2 SYDVKM. The CDR3 contains 15 residues. The DNA of the CDR3 is TGTGCCAGCAGTCCGGGGGACAGGGCAAACCCTGGGCAGTACGTC. Translation gives CASSPGDRANPGQYV.

The chain joins TRBV28 to TRBJ2-3; TRBD2 aligns across 9 bases. The trim removed 9 bases at V and 11 bases at J, leaving 15 bases unmatched. The CDR3 consists of 14 residues. The germline V gene has CDR1 MDHEN and CDR2 SYDVKM. CDR3 amino acids: CAREIAGVPRLQYF. The CDR3 region has the DNA TGTGCCAGGGAAATAGCGGGAGTCCCCAGATTGCAGTATTTT.

This clonotype was counted only a few times. CDR3 sequence: CASSQEGTGRYEQYF. CDR3 nucleotides: TGCGCCAGCAGCCAAGAAGGGACAGGACGCTACGAGCAGTACTTC. The chain is built from TRBV4-3 and TRBJ2-7; 8 bases match TRBD1. Germline assignment: CDR1 LGHNA and CDR2 YSLEER. The J segment lost 3 bases and the V segment lost 0 bases, leaving 4 bases of the junction unmatched. This CDR3 comprises 15 residues.

The sample holds a few counts of this clonotype. The chain employs TRBV12-3 or TRBV12-4 and TRBJ1-6; possibly TRBD1 for D (6 bases). V shed 6 bases and J shed 6 bases, with 9 bases lying between them. The length of the CDR3 is 13 residues. The CDR3 loop is CASRGAGNSPLHF. DNA of the CDR3: TGTGCCAGCAGGGGGGCGGGTAATTCACCCCTCCACTTT.

This clonotype was seen more than once but under ten times. V gene TRBV28 combines with J gene TRBJ2-6; D gene uncertain. CDR3 length: 14 amino acids. Trimming cost V 5 bases and J 0 bases, with 5 bases left between them. Germline CDR1 MDHEN, CDR2 SYDVKM. CDR3 in amino acids: CASSQPSGANVLTF. The CDR3 region has the DNA TGTGCCAGCAGTCAACCCTCTGGGGCCAACGTCCTGACTTTC.

This clonotype has a handful of counts. The chain has TRBV7-9 and TRBJ2-7, with D possibly matching TRBD2 (6 bases). The germline V gene has CDR1 SEHNR and CDR2 FQNEAQ (reference sequence). CDR3 length: 13 residues. Written as DNA, the CDR3 is TGTGCAGAGAGGGAGGTGGATATGGCCGAGCAGTACTTC. Encoded protein: CAEREVDMAEQYF.

This clonotype was recorded many times. The rearrangement uses TRBV7-9 and TRBJ2-1; D is possibly TRBD1 or TRBD2 (5 bases each). V was pared by 7 bases and J by 6 bases, with 19 bases between. CDR3 length: 15 amino acids. CDR1 is SEHNR, CDR2 FQNEAQ, per germline (reference sequence). The CDR3: CASIITSGQGNEQFF. The CDR3 DNA reads as TGTGCCAGCATCATAACTAGTGGTCAGGGCAATGAGCAGTTCTTC.

This clonotype was recorded a few times. The chain uses TRBV27 and TRBJ2-1; 7 positions agree with TRBD1. The CDR3 has 15 residues. Losses at the gene ends were 6 bases for V and 15 bases for J; bases not matched to a gene: 20. The germline CDR1 and CDR2 sequences are MNHEY and SMNVEV (reference sequence). DNA for the CDR3: TGTGCCAGCAGCATGAGCCTCCACGACAGGGTACGGACGTTCTTC. Its translation is CASSMSLHDRVRTFF.

This clonotype appeared a few times. The chain combines TRBV7-9 with TRBJ1-4, with 9 nucleotides matching TRBD1. Germline lookup yields CDR1 SEHNR and CDR2 FQNEAQ (reference sequence). J gave up 6 bases and V 5 bases, and 4 bases lay outside the gene matches. The CDR3 has 14 residues. The CDR3 is CASSHTGGDEKLFF. The CDR3 DNA reads TGTGCCAGCAGCCATACAGGGGGCGATGAAAAACTGTTTTTT.

This sequence joins TRBV19 and TRBJ1-5, with 7 bases that match TRBD1. V lost 0 bases to trimming and J lost 4 bases; unmatched junction nucleotides: 3. Germline V gives CDR1 LNHDA, CDR2 SQIVND (reference sequence). This CDR3 has 15 residues. The CDR3 reads CASSIEGGTNQPQHF. The CDR3 nucleotides read TGTGCCAGTAGTATAGAAGGGGGCACAAATCAGCCCCAGCATTTT. The full variable domain, in which reference TRBV19 and TRBJ1-5 provide the parts outside the CDR3, is DGGITQSPKYLFRKEGQNVTLSCEQNLNHDAMYWYRQDPGQGLRLIYYSQIVNDFQKGDIAEGYSVSREKKESFPLTVTSAQKNPTAFYLCASSIEGGTNQPQHFGDGTRLSIL.

This clonotype was observed a handful of times. The rearrangement uses TRBV6-2 or TRBV6-3 and TRBJ2-7; 7 bases agree with TRBD2. Per the germline V gene, CDR1 is MNHEY and CDR2 is SVGEGT. This CDR3 is built from 14 residues. The V gene end was trimmed by 4 bases and the J gene end by 7 bases; junction bases not matched to a gene: 10. The CDR3: CASSSRSGGSEQYV. CDR3 coding DNA: TGTGCCAGCAGTTCCCGTTCGGGAGGCTCAGAGCAGTACGTC.

The V gene is TRBV4-1, the J gene TRBJ2-1; D call uncertain. Germline values: CDR1 MGHRA, CDR2 YSYEKL. V was trimmed by 0 bases and J by 8 bases, leaving 14 bases between them. CDR3 length equals 15 residues. The CDR3 loop reads CASSQDRLTLDEQFF. Here the CDR3 DNA reads TGCGCCAGCAGCCAAGATCGGTTGACACTCGATGAGCAGTTCTTC.

CDR3 in DNA: TGCGCCAGCAGTGAGTCGGGGACTAGCGGGCCTCAAGAGACCCAGTACTTC. It yields the protein CASSESGTSGPQETQYF. The V gene is TRBV10-1, the J gene TRBJ2-5; TRBD2 matches at 12 bases. V shed 0 bases, J shed 2 bases, and the junction held 4 bases outside the gene matches. The CDR3 runs 17 residues. Germline lookup yields CDR1 WNHNN and CDR2 SYGVQD (reference sequence).

This chain joins TRBV18 and TRBJ1-5, with 8 bases that match TRBD1. Germline V CDR1 and CDR2: KGHSH, LQKENI. This CDR3 has 14 amino acids. Losses at the gene ends were 6 bases for V and 6 bases for J; bases not matched to a gene: 7. This chain's CDR3 is CASSQGAGSQPQHF. CDR3 coding DNA: TGTGCCAGCTCTCAGGGGGCGGGTTCTCAGCCCCAGCATTTT. Complete variable domain (other parts from reference TRBV18 and TRBJ1-5): NAGVMQNPRHLVRRRGQEARLRCSPMKGHSHVYWYRQLPEEGLKFMVYLQKENIIDESGMPKERFSAEFPKEGPSILRIQQVVRGDSAAYFCASSQGAGSQPQHFGDGTRLSIL.

This clonotype has just a few counts. The chain couples TRBV7-2 to TRBJ1-4; D gene uncertain. The V and J ends lost 1 base and 4 bases respectively, with 7 bases between them. The CDR3 length is 14 residues. Germline-derived CDR1 and CDR2 are SGHTA and FQGNSA. As DNA, the CDR3 is TGTGCCAGCAGCTTAGTACGAAGTAATGAAAAACTGTTTTTT. It specifies CASSLVRSNEKLFF.

The J gene is TRBJ2-6, the V gene TRBV28; 12 nucleotides align to TRBD1. This CDR3 spans 16 amino acids. The germline V gene has CDR1 MDHEN and CDR2 SYDVKM. CDR3 nucleotide sequence: TGTGCTCCGTCGGGACAGGGGGCCTCTGGGGCCAACGTCCTGACTTTC. It is translated as CAPSGQGASGANVLTF.

The chain employs TRBV11-2 and TRBJ1-1; D remains unclear. Germline loops: CDR1 SGHAT, CDR2 FQNNGV. Trimming removed 6 bases from V and 7 bases from J, with 9 bases in between. CDR3 size: 11 residues. CDR3 region: CASRKGNEAFF. The DNA for the CDR3 is TGTGCCAGCAGGAAGGGCAATGAAGCTTTCTTT.

DNA of the CDR3: TGTGCCAGCAGTTACTCACGAGGACAGGGGGCGCGGAATGAGCAGTTCTTC. This encodes CASSYSRGQGARNEQFF. The gene calls are TRBV6-2 or TRBV6-3 and TRBJ2-1; TRBD1 matches 11 bases. This CDR3 contains 17 residues. CDR1 and CDR2 from the germline V gene are MNHEY and SVGEGT. The J segment lost 7 bases and the V segment lost 0 bases, leaving 8 bases of the junction unmatched.

This clonotype has just a few counts. CDR3 protein: CASGLGVVTQYF. The DNA of the CDR3 is TGTGCCAGCGGCCTGGGGGTAGTGACCCAGTACTTC. V and J are TRBV5-4 and TRBJ2-5, with D tentatively TRBD1 or TRBD2 (5 bases each). Germline CDR1 reads SGHNT; CDR2 reads YYREEE (reference sequence). The V and J ends lost 7 bases and 7 bases respectively, with 14 bases between them. The CDR3 is made up of 12 amino acids.

V gene TRBV28 combines with J gene TRBJ1-1, with D possibly matching TRBD1 (6 bases). CDR3 length: 12 residues. The germline CDR1 and CDR2 sequences are MDHEN and SYDVKM. The V end was cut by 8 bases, the J end by 5 bases, with 12 bases between. The CDR3 reads CASGGRGTEAFF. The DNA for the CDR3 is TGTGCCAGCGGTGGCAGGGGAACTGAAGCTTTCTTT.